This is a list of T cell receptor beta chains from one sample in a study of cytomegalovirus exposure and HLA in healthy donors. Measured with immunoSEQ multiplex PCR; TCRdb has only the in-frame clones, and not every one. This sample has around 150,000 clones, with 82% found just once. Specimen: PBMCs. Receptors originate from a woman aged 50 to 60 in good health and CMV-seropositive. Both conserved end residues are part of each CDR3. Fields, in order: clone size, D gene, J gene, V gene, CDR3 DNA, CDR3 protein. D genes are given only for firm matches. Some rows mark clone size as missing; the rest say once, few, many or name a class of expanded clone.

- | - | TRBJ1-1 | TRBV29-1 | TGCAGCGCCAACCGGGGGGTCTCCACTGAAGCTTTCTTT | CSANRGVSTEAFF
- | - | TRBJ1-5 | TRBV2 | TGTGCCAGCAGGTATACGGGAAGGGGGAATCAGCCCCAGCATTTT | CASRYTGRGNQPQHF
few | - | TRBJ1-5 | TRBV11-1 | TGTGCCAGCAGCTTAGCCCTAAATCAGCCCCAGCATTTT | CASSLALNQPQHF
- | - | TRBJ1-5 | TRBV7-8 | TGTGCCAGCAGCAACAGATGGGATCAGCCCCAGCATTTT | CASSNRWDQPQHF
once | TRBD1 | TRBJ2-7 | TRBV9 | TGTGCCAGCAGCGTAGCCGGGACAGGGTTCTACGAGCAGTACTTC | CASSVAGTGFYEQYF
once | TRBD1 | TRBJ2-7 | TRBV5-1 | TGCGCCAGCAGATCCGGGACAGACTCCTACGAGCAGTACTTC | CASRSGTDSYEQYF
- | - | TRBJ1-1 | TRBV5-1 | TGCGCCAGCAGCCGGGACACGAACACTGAAGCTTTCTTT | CASSRDTNTEAFF
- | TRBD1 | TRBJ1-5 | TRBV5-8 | TGTGCCAGCAGCTTGGGAGGGACAGGGAAACGAGGCGGTAGCAATCAGCCCCAGCATTTT | CASSLGGTGKRGGSNQPQHF
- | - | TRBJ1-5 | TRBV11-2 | TGTGCCAGCAGCCAAGGAGGTCAGCCCCAGCATTTT | CASSQGGQPQHF
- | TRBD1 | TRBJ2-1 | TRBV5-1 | TGCGCCAGCAGTCGTGGGGACAGCGATGAGCAGTTCTTC | CASSRGDSDEQFF
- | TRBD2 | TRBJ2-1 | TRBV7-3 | TGTGCCAGCAGCCCCCTTGGGCTAGCGGGAGGCTATGAGCAGTTCTTC | CASSPLGLAGGYEQFF
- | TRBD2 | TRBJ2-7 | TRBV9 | TGTGCCAGCAGCGTAGATATAGCGGGAGGCTCCTACGAGCAGTACTTC | CASSVDIAGGSYEQYF
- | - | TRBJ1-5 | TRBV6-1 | TGTGCCAGCAGTGAACAGGGTTGGGATCAGCCCCAGCATTTT | CASSEQGWDQPQHF
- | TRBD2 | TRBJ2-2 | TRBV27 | TGTGCCAGCAGTCATGGGGCGGGAGTCGGAACCGGGGAGCTGTTTTTT | CASSHGAGVGTGELFF
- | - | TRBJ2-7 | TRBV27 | TGTGCCAGCAGCTCGGACAGAAACCCCTACGAGCAGTACTTC | CASSSDRNPYEQYF
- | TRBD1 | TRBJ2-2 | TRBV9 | TGTGCCAGCAGTGTCCGGGACAGGGTTACCGGGGAGCTGTTTTTT | CASSVRDRVTGELFF
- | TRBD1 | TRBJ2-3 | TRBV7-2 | TGTGCCAGCAGCTTAGGGGACAGGTTCTCCACAGATACGCAGTATTTT | CASSLGDRFSTDTQYF
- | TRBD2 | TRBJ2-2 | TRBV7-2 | TGTGCCGGCCGAACTAGCGGGGGAGTCACCGGGGAGCTGTTTTTT | CAGRTSGGVTGELFF
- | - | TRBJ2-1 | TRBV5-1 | TGCGCCAGTCGGGCAGGGAACAATGAGCAGTTCTTC | CASRAGNNEQFF
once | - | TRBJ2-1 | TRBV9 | TGTGCCAGCAGCGTAGGAACAGGGAGCTACAATGAGCAGTTCTTC | CASSVGTGSYNEQFF
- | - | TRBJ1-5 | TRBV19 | TGTGCCAGTAGTTTTACGCGGGGTTCGCTTGATCAGCCCCAGCATTTT | CASSFTRGSLDQPQHF
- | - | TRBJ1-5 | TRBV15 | TGTGCCACCAGCAGAGGGAGGGATCGGCCCCAGCATTTT | CATSRGRDRPQHF
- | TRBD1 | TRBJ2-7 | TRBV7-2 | TGTGCCAGCAGCTCTACCTGGACAGGGGACTACGAGCAGTACTTC | CASSSTWTGDYEQYF
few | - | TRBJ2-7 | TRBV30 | TGTGCCTGGAATCCTACGAACTCCTACGAGCAGTACTTC | CAWNPTNSYEQYF
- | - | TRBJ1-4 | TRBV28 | TGTGCCAGCAGTGGCCACACAGCAACTAATGAAAAACTGTTTTTT | CASSGHTATNEKLFF
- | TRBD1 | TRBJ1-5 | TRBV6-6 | TGTGCCAGCAGTCTCCCCGGGACAGACAATCAGCCCCAGCATTTT | CASSLPGTDNQPQHF
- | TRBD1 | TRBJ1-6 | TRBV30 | TGTGCCTGGAGTGCGGGACAGGGGAATTCACCCCTCCACTTT | CAWSAGQGNSPLHF
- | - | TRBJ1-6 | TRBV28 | TGTGCCAGCAGCTCTCGTCAGGGTGGTTCACCCCTCCACTTT | CASSSRQGGSPLHF
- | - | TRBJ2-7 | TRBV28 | TGTGCCAGCACCCCGACTTTATCCTACGAGCAGTACTTC | CASTPTLSYEQYF
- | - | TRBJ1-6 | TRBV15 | TGTGCCACCAGCCGTCCCGGGACTGAGAATTCACCCCTCCACTTT | CATSRPGTENSPLHF
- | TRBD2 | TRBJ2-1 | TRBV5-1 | TGCGCCAGCAGTTCTCCCTGGACTAGCGGGGAGGATGAGCAGTTCTTC | CASSSPWTSGEDEQFF
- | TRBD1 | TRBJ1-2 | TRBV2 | TGTGCCAGCAGTGAGGGACAGGGAGATGGCTACACCTTC | CASSEGQGDGYTF
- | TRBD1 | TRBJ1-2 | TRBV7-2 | TGTGCCAGCAGCCCAGGGGACAGGCGACATGGCTACACCTTC | CASSPGDRRHGYTF
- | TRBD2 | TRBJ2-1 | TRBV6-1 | TGTGCCAGCAGTGAAAGGACTAGCGTTGGTGAGCAGTTCTTC | CASSERTSVGEQFF
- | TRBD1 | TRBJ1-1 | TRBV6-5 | TGTGCCAGCAGTTACGACGGACAGGGGAACACTGAAGCTTTCTTT | CASSYDGQGNTEAFF
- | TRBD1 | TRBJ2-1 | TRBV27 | TGTGCCAGCAGTATCAGACAGGGGGCTAGCGAGCAGTTCTTC | CASSIRQGASEQFF
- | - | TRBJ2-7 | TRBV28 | TGTGCCAGCAGCCGGGGGTTCTCATTCTACGAGCAGTACTTC | CASSRGFSFYEQYF
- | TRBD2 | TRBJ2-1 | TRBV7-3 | TGTGCCAGCAGCTTCGGGGGGGCAGGCGACAATGAGCAGTTCTTC | CASSFGGAGDNEQFF
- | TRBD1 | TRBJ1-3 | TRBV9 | TGTGCCAGCAGCGCACAGGGGGCTGGGGGAAACACCATATATTTT | CASSAQGAGGNTIYF
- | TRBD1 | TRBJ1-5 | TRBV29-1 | TGCAGCGTTGGAGGGACAGGGGACCAGCCCCAGCATTTT | CSVGGTGDQPQHF
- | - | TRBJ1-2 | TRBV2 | TGTGCCAGCAGTGAAGCATTAGCGGGGACGAAATCCACTAACTATGGCTACACCTTC | CASSEALAGTKSTNYGYTF
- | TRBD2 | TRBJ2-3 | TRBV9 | TGTGCCAGCAGCGTAGGGATTCTAGCGGGCACAGATACGCAGTATTTT | CASSVGILAGTDTQYF
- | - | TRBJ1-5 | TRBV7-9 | TGTTCCAGCAGCTTAACTGAGGCCCCCTATCAGCCCCAGCATTTT | CSSSLTEAPYQPQHF
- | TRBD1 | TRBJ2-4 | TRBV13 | TGTGCCAGCAGCCCGTCCGGACAGGGAAACATTCAGTACTTC | CASSPSGQGNIQYF
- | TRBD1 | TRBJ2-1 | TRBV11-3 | TGTGCCAGCAGCTCGGACAGGGCCTACAATGAGCAGTTCTTC | CASSSDRAYNEQFF
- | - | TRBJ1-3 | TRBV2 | TGTGCCAGCAGGCTGGAGACCATATATTTT | CASRLETIYF
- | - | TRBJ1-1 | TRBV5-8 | TGTGCCAGCCAGGGGTATAGCACTGAAGCTTTCTTT | CASQGYSTEAFF